This T cell receptor (beta chain) was identified during a study of blood T cells in healthy people across ages. Study-level background: About one barcoded beta molecule per two T cells was captured by template switching. Findings and limits, study-wide: Aged donors had fewer naive CD4+ cells and lower diversity than long-lived donors.

Of note for this clonotype: Its antigen remains unknown.

CDR1 is SEHNR, CDR2 FQNEAQ, per germline (reference sequence). There are 13 residues in the CDR3. The V and J ends lost 3 bases and 4 bases respectively, with 9 bases between them. PCR was performed a second time for roughly 7 to 11 cycles using a sample-barcoded 5' primer and a J-beta primer mix. Carrying 12 random nucleotides, a template-switch adaptor labeled each individual cDNA molecule. A single record per CDR3 protein comes from TCRdb applying MiXCR to the 5' RACE reads. The data show more than 1.4 million distinct CDR3 sequences, with around 39% seen just once and roughly 8.2% held by the top ten.

Sequenced sample: blood. The rearrangement joins TRBV7-9 to TRBJ1-1; D is unclear. This receptor was obtained from a woman aged 18-35 years in good health. CDR3 loop: CASSFPHGTEAFF. The DNA of the CDR3 is TGTGCCAGCAGCTTCCCCCATGGCACTGAAGCTTTCTTT.